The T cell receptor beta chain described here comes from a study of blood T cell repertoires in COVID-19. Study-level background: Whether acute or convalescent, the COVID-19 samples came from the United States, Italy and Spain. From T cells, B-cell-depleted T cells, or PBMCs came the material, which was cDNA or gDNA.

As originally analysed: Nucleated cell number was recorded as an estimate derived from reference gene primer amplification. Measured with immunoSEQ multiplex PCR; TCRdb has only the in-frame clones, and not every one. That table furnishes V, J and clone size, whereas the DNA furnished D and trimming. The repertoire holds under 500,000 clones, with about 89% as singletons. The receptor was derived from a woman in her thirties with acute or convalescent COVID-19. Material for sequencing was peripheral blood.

The CDR3 nucleotides are TGTGCCAGCAGTTGGCGGGGGGCCGATGGCACCGGGGAGCTGTTTTTT. Encoded protein: CASSWRGADGTGELFF. The rearrangement joins TRBV6-2 or TRBV6-3 to TRBJ2-2; 8 bases are shared with TRBD2. The CDR3 runs 16 residues. J gave up 4 bases and V 4 bases, and 8 bases lay outside the gene matches. The germline V gene encodes CDR1 MNHEY and CDR2 SVGEGT.